Detailed here is one T cell receptor (beta chain). Its recognized antigen is unknown. Qualities for individual bases were not recorded, and no much larger clone is one base off. This record belongs to a study of CD4+ T cells in melanoma (dated by TCRdb to 2021 to 2024). The study in broad terms: Neoantigen-specific CD4+ T cells in human melanoma were what the study investigated. Findings and caveats that apply to the study as a whole: According to the report, neoantigen-specific CD4+ T cells in melanoma displayed diverse differentiation states. Neoantigen-specific CD4+ T cells were reported to be correlated with the function of CD8+ T cells, macrophages and B cells.

Donors were patients with melanoma. Library preparation used the immunoSEQ multiplex PCR assay. As stored in TCRdb, this immuneACCESS dataset retains in-frame rearrangements with V and J assigned. A fraction of the clones does not appear; measured against another copy, unresolved V genes explain less than half of the discrepancy, and the remainder lacks a known reason. The sample table records around 130,000 clones; about nine tenths of these occur just once. The ten biggest clones cover more than 1.5% of the sample. CDR1 MNHEY and CDR2 SVGAGI are derived from the germline V gene. The CDR3, cysteine through phenylalanine, is 15 amino acids long. Of the read, only the CDR3 DNA is kept; its 45 bases are in frame from base 1. V is cut back by 6 bases and J by 8 bases, with 11 bases in the junction unmatched.

The clonotype originates from a human donor with melanoma. This sequence uses TRBV6-5 and TRBJ1-4, and TRBD1 aligns with 8 junction nucleotides. The CDR3 is CASSPGQGGWEKLFF. The sequenced DNA is TGTGCCAGCAGCCCCGGACAGGGAGGATGGGAAAAACTGTTTTTT.